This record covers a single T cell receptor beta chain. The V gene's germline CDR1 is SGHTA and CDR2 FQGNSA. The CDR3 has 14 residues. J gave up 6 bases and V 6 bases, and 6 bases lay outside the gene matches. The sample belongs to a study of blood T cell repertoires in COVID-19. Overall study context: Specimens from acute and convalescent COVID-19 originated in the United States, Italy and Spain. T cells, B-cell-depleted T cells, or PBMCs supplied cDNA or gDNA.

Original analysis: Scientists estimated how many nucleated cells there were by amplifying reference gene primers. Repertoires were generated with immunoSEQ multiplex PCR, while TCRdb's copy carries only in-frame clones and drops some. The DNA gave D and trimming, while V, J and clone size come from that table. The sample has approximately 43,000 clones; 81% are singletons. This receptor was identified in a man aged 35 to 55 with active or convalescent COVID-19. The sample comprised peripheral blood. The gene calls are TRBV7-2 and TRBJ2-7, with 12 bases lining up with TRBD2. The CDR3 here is CASSLAGGPGEQYF. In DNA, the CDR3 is TGTGCCAGCAGTCTAGCGGGAGGGCCTGGCGAGCAGTACTTC.